A single T cell receptor beta chain is shown here with its context. Its specificity is not known. Combining a sample-barcoded 5' primer with a J-beta primer mix, a second PCR ran for roughly 7 to 12 cycles. TCRdb reprocessed the 5' RACE reads via MiXCR and lists one record per CDR3 protein. The sample consists of 800,000 to 1,300,000 distinct CDR3 sequences, almost 25% of them appearing once. The data were obtained in a study of blood T cells in healthy people across ages. Broader study findings: CMV infection status of these donors was not known.

Germline values: CDR1 KGHDR, CDR2 SFDVKD. The CDR3 sequence is 21 residues long. Trimming took 6 bases from V and 1 from J; bases not matched to a gene: 15. Total RNA was extracted at no less than 6 micrograms per sample. The data were also submitted as part of a second study, on T cells of mothers and their children. That work states: Slightly higher, non-significant overlap characterized related mother-child pairs relative to unrelated pairs.

The clonotype originates from a girl aged 2 to 9 in good health. The gene calls are TRBV24-1 and TRBJ2-2; 14 bases line up with TRBD2. Specimen: blood. The chain's CDR3 is CATSSRPGLAGEILNTGELFF. The CDR3 coding sequence is TGTGCCACCAGTAGCCGACCGGGACTAGCGGGAGAGATCCTGAACACCGGGGAGCTGTTTTTT.